The sequence of this T cell receptor (beta chain) was determined in a study of blood T cell repertoires in COVID-19. Some clones are missing from TCRdb's copy, which holds only in-frame ones; the method was immunoSEQ multiplex PCR. Among some 180,000 clones, about 88% were seen once, and the ten largest hold 15% to 20%. Germline CDR1 SGHVS, CDR2 FQNEAQ. With 0 bases clipped from V and 0 bases from J, the junction kept 5 bases outside the gene matches. This CDR3 region has 16 residues. The J gene is TRBJ2-7, the V gene TRBV7-8; 7 nucleotides align to TRBD2. This TCR derives from a man aged 50 to 60 with COVID-19, enrolled during active disease. Input material: peripheral blood. CDR3 region: CASSLAAGALSYEQYF. The DNA for the CDR3 is TGTGCCAGCAGCTTAGCGGCGGGAGCGCTCTCCTACGAGCAGTACTTC.